These T cell receptor beta chains were read from a single sample in a study of blood T cell repertoires in COVID-19. The method was immunoSEQ multiplex PCR; TCRdb's version includes in-frame clones alone and lacks a portion of them. The sample yields under 200,000 clones, around 90% seen once. Sequenced: peripheral blood. The receptors come from a man aged 50-59 years with acute or convalescent COVID-19. Each CDR3 is given with its conserved first and last residue. The order of the fields is clone size, D gene, J gene, V gene, CDR3 protein, CDR3 DNA. D genes are given only for firm matches. The size entry is marked missing in some rows and otherwise reads once, few, many or a size class.

. | TRBD2 | TRBJ2-5 | TRBV11-2 | CASSPGLAGGYQETQYF | TGTGCCAGCAGCCCGGGACTAGCGGGAGGGTACCAAGAGACCCAGTACTTC
few | . | TRBJ1-6 | TRBV28 | CASLTPSGGPYNSPLHF | TGTGCCAGCCTCACCCCTAGCGGGGGCCCCTATAATTCACCCCTCCACTTT
. | . | TRBJ2-3 | TRBV21-1 | CASSKVVLAGGLTDTQYF | TGTGCCAGCAGCAAAGTGGTGTTAGCGGGAGGGCTCACAGATACGCAGTATTTT
. | TRBD2 | TRBJ2-3 | TRBV19 | CASSVPGLARDTQYF | TGTGCCAGTTCCGTACCGGGACTAGCACGAGATACGCAGTATTTT
. | TRBD1 | TRBJ1-1 | TRBV29-1 | CSVEGQQGAGTEAFF | TGCAGCGTTGAAGGTCAACAGGGGGCGGGTACTGAAGCTTTCTTT
. | . | TRBJ2-5 | TRBV4-1 | CASSHSPSVRGETQYF | TGCGCCAGCAGCCACTCACCCTCTGTCCGGGGAGAGACCCAGTACTTC
. | . | TRBJ2-3 | TRBV7-3 | CASSPGTYPTDTQYF | TGTGCCAGCAGCCCCGGGACTTACCCCACAGATACGCAGTATTTT
. | . | TRBJ1-1 | TRBV27 | CASSFRQSNTEAFF | TGTGCCAGCAGTTTCAGACAGTCAAACACTGAAGCTTTCTTT
few | TRBD2 | TRBJ2-1 | TRBV27 | CATMGTSGMNEQFF | TGTGCCACCATGGGGACTAGCGGGATGAATGAGCAGTTCTTC
. | . | TRBJ2-1 | TRBV7-9 | CASSPGVGGIDNEQFF | TGTGCCAGCAGCCCAGGGGTAGGGGGTATCGACAATGAGCAGTTCTTC
. | TRBD1 | TRBJ1-3 | TRBV28 | CASSLGVRGPGNTIYF | TGTGCCAGCAGTTTGGGGGTGAGGGGGCCTGGAAACACCATATATTTT
. | . | TRBJ1-2 | TRBV18 | CASSPPDSFGYTF | TGTGCCAGCTCACCGCCGGACAGTTTTGGCTACACCTTC
. | . | TRBJ2-7 | TRBV7-8 | CASSLGRQTYEQYF | TGTGCCAGCAGCTTAGGGCGACAGACCTACGAGCAGTACTTC
. | . | TRBJ1-2 | TRBV27 | CASSLVGGVGYTF | TGTGCCAGCAGTTTGGTCGGGGGAGTCGGCTACACCTTC
. | . | TRBJ1-1 | TRBV13 | CASSLGDRNPEAFF | TGTGCCAGCAGCTTAGGAGACAGGAATCCTGAAGCTTTCTTT
. | . | TRBJ1-4 | TRBV15 | CATSRGPLGGTTNEKLFF | TGTGCCACCAGCAGAGGACCCTTAGGAGGGACAACTAATGAAAAACTGTTTTTT
few | . | TRBJ1-1 | TRBV10-1 | CASSVDTRTAAFF | TGCGCCAGCAGTGTGGACACGCGGACAGCAGCTTTCTTT
. | . | TRBJ2-5 | TRBV5-1 | CASSLGGLYQETQYF | TGCGCCAGCAGCTTGGGGGGGCTATACCAAGAGACCCAGTACTTC
. | . | TRBJ1-2 | TRBV7-8 | CASSLTPGATNYGYTF | TGTGCCAGCAGCTTAACCCCAGGGGCTACTAACTATGGCTACACCTTC
once | . | TRBJ2-4 | TRBV18 | CASSPGPDIQYF | TGTGCCAGCTCACCGGGGCCGGACATTCAGTACTTC
. | TRBD1 | TRBJ2-1 | TRBV28 | CASSWGRDRGWFNEQFF | TGTGCCAGCAGCTGGGGCCGGGACAGGGGGTGGTTTAATGAGCAGTTCTTC
. | . | TRBJ1-2 | TRBV3-1/TRBV3-2 | CASSPRGGRTYGYTF | TGTGCCAGCAGCCCTCGGGGGGGCAGGACATATGGCTACACCTTC
. | . | TRBJ2-3 | TRBV11-2 | CASSLLSTDTQYF | TGTGCCAGCAGCTTACTTAGCACAGATACGCAGTATTTT
. | . | TRBJ2-2 | TRBV10-3 | CAISESRTANTGELFF | TGTGCCATCAGTGAGAGTCGGACAGCGAACACCGGGGAGCTGTTTTTT
. | TRBD2 | TRBJ2-5 | TRBV19 | CASSIQGLAAEGAQYF | TGTGCCAGTAGTATACAGGGACTAGCGGCCGAGGGGGCCCAGTACTTC
. | TRBD1 | TRBJ2-2 | TRBV3-1/TRBV3-2 | CASSQDQGVPGELFF | TGTGCCAGCAGCCAAGATCAGGGGGTCCCCGGGGAGCTGTTTTTT
. | TRBD2 | TRBJ2-7 | TRBV20-1 | CSASIGREGTYEQYF | TGCAGTGCTAGTATAGGGCGGGAGGGTACCTACGAGCAGTACTTC
. | . | TRBJ1-1 | TRBV7-2 | CASSTRSGTTEAFF | TGTGCCAGCAGCACCCGCTCGGGAACTACTGAAGCTTTCTTT
. | TRBD1 | TRBJ2-7 | TRBV9 | CASSARPGTDYYEQYF | TGTGCCAGCAGCGCGAGACCCGGGACAGATTACTACGAGCAGTACTTC
. | . | TRBJ2-2 | TRBV4-3 | CASSQDRERELFF | TGCGCCAGCAGCCAAGACAGGGAACGGGAGCTGTTTTTT
. | . | TRBJ2-5 | TRBV7-2 | CASSSRGPQETQYF | TGTGCCAGCAGCTCCAGGGGACCTCAAGAGACCCAGTACTTC
. | TRBD1 | TRBJ1-1 | TRBV27 | CASNSQGAGTEAFF | TGTGCCAGCAACTCACAGGGGGCAGGCACTGAAGCTTTCTTT
. | TRBD1 | TRBJ2-1 | TRBV7-2 | CASSAWDRRGNEQFF | TGTGCCAGCAGCGCTTGGGACAGGAGGGGCAATGAGCAGTTCTTC
. | . | TRBJ2-3 | TRBV19 | CASSIHRDSTDTQYF | TGTGCCAGTAGTATTCACAGGGACAGCACAGATACGCAGTATTTT
. | TRBD1 | TRBJ1-1 | TRBV9 | CASSFTGGNTEAFF | TGTGCCAGCAGCTTTACAGGGGGGAACACTGAAGCTTTCTTT
. | . | TRBJ2-3 | TRBV30 | CATGSPGDTQYF | TGTGCCACAGGGAGTCCCGGGGATACGCAGTATTTT
. | TRBD1 | TRBJ2-4 | TRBV5-4 | CASSAPDRANIQYF | TGTGCCAGCAGCGCTCCGGACAGGGCAAACATTCAGTACTTC
. | TRBD1 | TRBJ2-7 | TRBV27 | CASSLRQGSSYEQYF | TGTGCCAGCAGTCTAAGACAGGGGTCCTCCTACGAGCAGTACTTC
few | TRBD1 | TRBJ1-2 | TRBV6-1 | CASSERTGEIKLHYGYTF | TGTGCCAGCAGTGAAAGGACAGGGGAAATCAAATTACACTATGGCTACACCTTC
once | TRBD1 | TRBJ1-5 | TRBV15 | CATSRDRRGGQNLQPQHF | TGTGCCACCAGCAGAGATCGTCGTGGGGGACAGAACCTTCAGCCCCAGCATTTT
once | . | TRBJ1-6 | TRBV19 | CASTRGVFDSPLHF | TGTGCCAGTACCCGAGGCGTCTTCGATTCACCCCTCCACTTT
. | TRBD2 | TRBJ2-1 | TRBV29-1 | CSVEEPGLAGISYNEQFF | TGCAGCGTTGAAGAACCGGGACTAGCGGGGATCTCCTACAATGAGCAGTTCTTC
. | . | TRBJ1-2 | TRBV7-3 | CASSPGQGMSYTF | TGTGCCAGCAGCCCGGGGCAGGGGATGAGCTACACCTTC
. | . | TRBJ2-1 | TRBV7-3 | CASSLSGGGEQFF | TGTGCCAGCAGCTTAAGCGGGGGCGGAGAGCAGTTCTTC
. | TRBD2 | TRBJ2-3 | TRBV3-1/TRBV3-2 | CASSQVFGGGAGTDTQYF | TGTGCCAGCAGCCAAGTCTTTGGCGGGGGGGCGGGGACAGATACGCAGTATTTT
. | . | TRBJ1-5 | TRBV7-3 | CASSLDNNQPQHF | TGTGCCAGCAGCTTGGACAACAATCAGCCCCAGCATTTT
. | TRBD2 | TRBJ2-1 | TRBV19 | CASSIATSGNNEQFF | TGTGCCAGTAGTATAGCGACTAGCGGGAACAATGAGCAGTTCTTC
. | . | TRBJ1-3 | TRBV3-1/TRBV3-2 | CASSPHEGNTIYF | TGTGCCAGCAGCCCTCACGAGGGAAACACCATATATTTT
. | . | TRBJ2-1 | TRBV5-1 | CASSFLHPTQGNEQFF | TGCGCCAGCAGCTTCCTACACCCAACGCAGGGTAATGAGCAGTTCTTC
. | TRBD1 | TRBJ2-1 | TRBV7-2 | CASSLDGGRGLREQFF | TGTGCCAGCAGCTTAGACGGCGGCAGGGGGCTACGGGAGCAGTTCTTC
. | TRBD1 | TRBJ1-4 | TRBV2 | CASSAYGTGDEKLFF | TGTGCCAGCAGTGCCTACGGGACAGGGGATGAAAAACTGTTTTTT
. | . | TRBJ1-1 | TRBV6-5 | CASSYSGGNTEAFF | TGTGCCAGCAGTTACTCAGGGGGGAACACTGAAGCTTTCTTT
. | TRBD1 | TRBJ2-1 | TRBV27 | CASSPDRGLNEQFF | TGTGCCAGCAGTCCGGACAGGGGGCTAAATGAGCAGTTCTTC
. | . | TRBJ2-7 | TRBV5-5 | CASSTPIQVSYEQYF | TGTGCCAGCAGCACACCTATCCAGGTCTCCTACGAGCAGTACTTC